This record concerns one TCR beta chain sequence. Germline V gene lookup returns CDR1 SGHTA and CDR2 FQGNSA. V was trimmed by 5 bases and J by 2 bases, leaving 10 bases between them. This CDR3 has 13 residues. These data originate in a study of blood T cell repertoires in COVID-19. Study-wide context: Samples came from the United States, Italy and Spain, spanning acute and convalescent COVID-19.

The protocol was immunoSEQ multiplex PCR, while the TCRdb copy is restricted to in-frame clones and leaves out a portion. The sample yields under 95,000 clones, about 90% seen once. The J gene is TRBJ2-7, the V gene TRBV7-2; a weak D match, TRBD1 (6 bases). The specimen was peripheral blood. The clonotype originates from a woman between 45 and 65 years old in a cohort sampled during active COVID-19. CDR3 DNA: TGTGCCAGCAGCGAGGGGGTGGCCTACGAGCAGTACTTC. It specifies CASSEGVAYEQYF.